This T cell receptor beta chain was documented in a study of blood T cells in healthy people across ages. A second PCR, run for about 6 to 11 cycles, used a sample-barcoded 5' primer plus a J-beta primer mix. TCRdb independently ran MiXCR on the 5' RACE reads; one entry per CDR3 protein. Counted here are approximately 1.5 million distinct CDR3 sequences, roughly 43% occurring once; the ten biggest clones make up less than 5%. Findings of the study overall: A roughly linear age-dependent decrease characterized TCR beta diversity per million T cells. Diversity estimated from one million T cells was considered an underestimate.

This clonotype was counted only a few times. Its antigen is as yet unknown. All donors came from Russia, were Caucasian and healthy, and spanned ages about 6 to 95. Sequencing was done on a sample of blood. The sequence derives from a young woman in good health.

The CDR3 region is CSASGTTANTGELFF. Written as DNA, the CDR3 is TGCAGTGCCTCCGGGACAACCGCGAACACCGGGGAGCTGTTTTTT. The chain recombines TRBV20-1 with TRBJ2-2; maybe TRBD1 (6 bases). Per germline, CDR1 DFQATT and CDR2 SNEGSKA (reference sequence). This CDR3 comprises 15 residues. V lost 6 bases and J lost 0, with 14 bases in between.